The 19 T cell receptor beta chains reported below all come from one sample, sequenced in a study of CD8 T cells in ankylosing spondylitis. These receptors' targets are unknown. TCRdb re-derived calls from the 5' RACE reads in MiXCR, one entry per CDR3 protein. In the table there are fewer than 750,000 distinct CDR3 sequences, 15% to 20% of which are singletons. General study findings and limits: Within ankylosing spondylitis blood, a TCR beta motif made up of under 10 highly homologous variants appeared to be characteristic.

The material sequenced was blood, either unsorted or a sorted T cell fraction (not recorded which). These TCRs come from a male donor with ankylosing spondylitis.

This chain uses TRBV29-1 with TRBJ2-3; 8 bases line up with TRBD2. CDR1 and CDR2 (germline): SQVTM, ANQGSEA. The CDR3 loop spans 14 amino acids. J was trimmed by 1 base and V by 7 bases; bases with no gene match: 7. This CDR3 is CSGRRGEGTDTQYF. The CDR3 coding sequence is TGCAGCGGCCGGCGGGGGGAGGGCACAGATACGCAGTATTTT.

The chain is built from TRBV19 and TRBJ1-5, with a weak D call TRBD1 (5 bases). V gave up 5 bases and J gave up 4 bases, with 15 bases separating them. CDR3 size: 15 residues. Germline lookup yields CDR1 LNHDA and CDR2 SQIVND (reference sequence). The CDR3 bases are TGTGCCAGTAGTCCAGGACACACCCGTAATCAGCCCCAGCATTTT. This codes for CASSPGHTRNQPQHF.

The chain joins TRBV15 to TRBJ2-1, with a tentative D call TRBD1 (5 bases). The germline gives CDR1 LNHNV, CDR2 YYDKDF (reference sequence). Trimming removed 0 bases at V and 4 bases at J, with 13 bases between. CDR3 length: 16 residues. CDR3 in DNA: TGTGCCACCAGCAGAGAACCCAGGGAAACTTACAATGAGCAGTTCTTC. It codes for CATSREPRETYNEQFF.

This clonotype was detected only once. The rearrangement uses TRBV27 and TRBJ1-2; D is unresolved. CDR3 length: 15 amino acids. Trimming stripped 8 bases from V and 1 base from J, with 17 bases between. Germline-derived CDR1 and CDR2 are MNHEY and SMNVEV (reference sequence). The CDR3 spells CASAPGRALNYGYTF. The CDR3 region has the DNA TGTGCCAGCGCCCCCGGACGGGCTCTTAACTATGGCTACACCTTC.

This clonotype was observed a few times. The V call is TRBV3-1, the J call TRBJ1-1; 7 bases fit TRBD1. This CDR3 contains 14 residues. The germline V gene has CDR1 LGHDT and CDR2 YNNKEL (reference sequence). The V segment lost 6 bases and the J segment 4 bases; nucleotides outside the gene matches: 8. CDR3 DNA: TGTGCCAGCAGGGAGGGGGCGCAGGGCACTGAAGCTTTCTTT. It specifies CASREGAQGTEAFF.

The chain links TRBV5-1 to TRBJ2-1, with D perhaps matching TRBD1 (6 bases). V lost 0 bases to trimming and J lost 1 base, with 11 bases between them. CDR3 length: 16 amino acids. Germline CDR1 SGHRS, CDR2 YFSETQ. The CDR3 coding sequence is TGCGCCAGCAGCTTGGTGGTACAGGGATCCTACAATGAGCAGTTCTTC. It codes for CASSLVVQGSYNEQFF.

This clonotype was counted only a few times. This sequence joins TRBV20-1 and TRBJ1-1; no definite D call. The ends were cut back, 3 bases at V and 2 bases at J, with 13 bases in the middle. Germline assignment: CDR1 DFQATT and CDR2 SNEGSKA (reference sequence). The CDR3 length is 14 residues. The CDR3 bases are TGCAGTGCTAGTCCGACGGCAAAAAACACTGAAGCTTTCTTT. Its translation: CSASPTAKNTEAFF.

A few counts support this clonotype. The chain employs TRBV14 and TRBJ2-7, with TRBD1 identical over 7 bases. Per the germline V gene, CDR1 is SGHDN and CDR2 is FVKESK. The CDR3 loop spans 14 amino acids. V was clipped by 6 bases and J by 1 base; unmatched bases: 6. This CDR3 is CASSRATGSYEQYF. The DNA for the CDR3 is TGTGCCAGCAGTCGGGCGACAGGGTCCTACGAGCAGTACTTC.

The chain joins TRBV12-3 or TRBV12-4 to TRBJ2-1; D gene unclear. The CDR3 runs 11 residues. The V and J ends lost 6 bases and 7 bases respectively, with 7 bases between them. The CDR3 region has the DNA TGTGCCAGCAGGCGTACTAATGAGCAGTTCTTC. It encodes CASRRTNEQFF.

This clonotype appeared a few times. The V and J genes are TRBV27 and TRBJ2-1, with D perhaps TRBD1 (5 bases). Trimming cost V 5 bases and J 9 bases, with 11 bases left between them. The CDR3 is 12 amino acids. Germline V lookup: CDR1 MNHEY, CDR2 SMNVEV (reference sequence). The CDR3, as DNA: TGTGCCAGCAGTCCTGGGGCTAGTGAGCAGTTCTTC. It specifies CASSPGASEQFF.

The CDR3 here is CASSADLTKGEQYF. The CDR3 DNA follows: TGTGCCAGCAGCGCGGACTTAACCAAAGGGGAGCAGTACTTC. The chain uses TRBV12-3 or TRBV12-4 and TRBJ2-7; D perhaps matches TRBD2 (5 bases). The length of the CDR3 is 14 residues. V lost 6 bases and J lost 7, with 19 bases in between.

This chain connects TRBV4-1 to TRBJ2-7; tentative D call: TRBD1 (6 bases). The CDR3 totals 19 residues. Looked up from germline, CDR1 is MGHRA and CDR2 is YSYEKL. V shed 0 bases and J shed 3 bases, with 24 bases lying between them. The CDR3 DNA follows: TGCGCCAGCAGCCAAGAACCTCGTCACAGGGTTTCTAGTAGCTACGAGCAGTACTTC. This encodes CASSQEPRHRVSSSYEQYF.

The chain uses TRBV7-3 and TRBJ2-3; 15 bases match TRBD2. The germline gives CDR1 SGHTA, CDR2 FQGTGA. This CDR3 is 20 amino acids long. V lost 3 bases, J lost 4 bases, and 14 bases stayed unmatched. CDR3: CASSFSGLAGGLRPSDTQYF. DNA of the CDR3: TGTGCCAGCAGCTTTTCGGGACTAGCGGGAGGCCTCCGACCTTCAGATACGCAGTATTTT.

This sequence joins TRBV10-2 and TRBJ2-1; D call uncertain. The V gene lost 3 bases and the J gene lost 12 bases, with 15 bases spanning the gap. Germline V gene data show CDR1 as WSHSY and CDR2 as SAAADI. This CDR3 comprises 13 residues. The CDR3 nucleotides are TGCGCCAGCAGTGATGGGATTACGGTGGGGCAGTTCTTC. It is translated as CASSDGITVGQFF.

The chain employs TRBV20-1 and TRBJ1-6; perhaps TRBD1 as D (6 bases). CDR1 and CDR2 (germline): DFQATT, SNEGSKA (reference sequence). Trimming took 6 bases from V and 0 from J, leaving 12 bases between them. The CDR3 runs to 15 residues. This CDR3 is CSATQGSSYNSPLHF. The DNA for the CDR3 is TGCAGTGCAACGCAGGGGAGCTCCTATAATTCACCCCTCCACTTT.

This clonotype was seen a handful of times. The chain uses TRBV6-1 and TRBJ1-2; TRBD1 matches at 8 bases. The V gene end was trimmed by 4 bases and the J gene end by 4 bases; junction bases not matched to a gene: 5. This CDR3 is 14 amino acids long. Germline V gene lookup returns CDR1 MNHNS and CDR2 SASEGT. The CDR3, as DNA: TGTGCCAGCAGTGTAAGACAGGGGAGCTATGGCTACACCTTC. This sequence encodes CASSVRQGSYGYTF.

Only a few counts were recorded for this clonotype. This chain connects TRBV14 to TRBJ1-1; D is possibly TRBD1 (5 bases). The CDR3 runs to 15 residues. The germline CDR1 and CDR2 sequences are SGHDN and FVKESK. Trimming took off 7 bases at V and 1 base at J, with 16 bases between the two ends. CDR3: CASTSPRGPNTEAFF. Written as DNA, the CDR3 is TGTGCCAGCACCTCTCCGCGGGGACCGAACACTGAAGCTTTCTTT.

This rearrangement joins TRBV7-9 to TRBJ2-3; D is unresolved. CDR1 and CDR2 (germline): SEHNR, FQNEAQ (reference sequence). Trimming pared 1 base from V and 5 bases from J, leaving 13 bases between. The CDR3 is made up of 15 amino acids. The CDR3 nucleotides are TGTGCCAGCAGCTTAGTCTCAGTGGACGGAGATACGCAGTATTTT. Residues: CASSLVSVDGDTQYF.

The chain carries TRBV24-1 and TRBJ2-1, with D perhaps matching TRBD2 (6 bases). The germline V gene encodes CDR1 KGHDR and CDR2 SFDVKD. The CDR3 contains 14 residues. V was cut by 7 bases and J by 6 bases, with 15 bases left in between. This chain's CDR3 is CATRRGAGVNEQFF. For the CDR3, the DNA is TGTGCCACCAGAAGGGGAGCGGGTGTCAATGAGCAGTTCTTC.